The clone carrying this T cell receptor beta chain was seen repeatedly, ten times or more. Its antigen is as yet unknown. This specimen belongs to a study of human T cells and chemical hapten exposure. Study at large: The patch tests put 0.01% DPC on the skin of the upper back and were read 6 days later. Findings of the study overall: TCRs at a frequency above 1 in 1000 stayed unchanged with DPC sensitization. Among expanded TCRs, significantly more large CDR3 similarity clusters formed than among controls.

Germline V CDR1 and CDR2: SGHRS, YFSETQ. The CDR3 extends over 15 amino acids. Trimming cost V 1 base and J 8 bases, with 16 bases left between them. Documented time point: patch test 1, 2 weeks after DPC sensitization. Regarding treatment: therapeutic diphenylcyclopropenone sensitization with weekly scalp DPC. Researchers extracted total RNA from unfractionated whole blood. In the library, unique molecular identifiers were attached to individual cDNA molecules. TCRdb re-derived calls from the RACE reads in MiXCR, one entry per CDR3 protein. The sample lists roughly 38,000 distinct CDR3 sequences; about 4.2% were seen once.

The chain recombines TRBV5-1 with TRBJ2-1; D perhaps matches TRBD1 (6 bases). This receptor was obtained from a man aged 50-59 years with alopecia areata. Some clones in this sample may be carry-over from other donors' samples. The sample here was whole blood, taken in connection with sensitization to the hapten diphenylcyclopropenone (DPC). The CDR3 spells CASSLSGVAHDEQFF. The CDR3 region has the DNA TGCGCCAGCAGCTTGTCAGGGGTTGCCCATGATGAGCAGTTCTTC.